Presented here are 10 T cell receptor beta chains from one specimen sequenced in a study of graft-versus-host responses after intestinal transplantation. Here immunoSEQ multiplex PCR was the method, and the copy in TCRdb shows in-frame clones only, minus some. The sample contains about 35,000 clones, around 94% of which appear only once. The specimen comprised PBMCs, sampled 16 days after intestinal transplant. These receptors were obtained from a human patient who received an intestinal transplant, so some T cells may come from the graft donor.

The chain joins TRBV14 to TRBJ1-1; a possible D gene is TRBD1 (5 bases). V was clipped by 1 base and J by 4 bases, with 7 bases between them. The CDR3 totals 13 residues. CDR1 and CDR2 from the germline V gene are SGHDN and FVKESK. CDR3 sequence: CASSQVGGTEAFF. The DNA of the CDR3 is TGTGCCAGCAGCCAAGTCGGGGGCACTGAAGCTTTCTTT.

The chain carries TRBV2 and TRBJ2-5; 7 nucleotides agree with TRBD2. Looked up from germline, CDR1 is SNHLY and CDR2 is FYNNEI. V dropped 2 bases and J dropped 4; count of bases not matched to a gene: 7. The CDR3 runs 15 residues. CDR3 sequence (DNA): TGTGCCAGCAGTGAATGGGGCAGGGAGGGAGAGACCCAGTACTTC. Translated, it gives CASSEWGREGETQYF.

The rearrangement links TRBV15 to TRBJ2-1; no definite D call. The CDR3 is 15 amino acids. CDR1 is LNHNV, CDR2 YYDKDF, per germline (reference sequence). V lost 3 bases, J lost 0 bases, and 9 bases lay in between. For the CDR3, the DNA is TGTGCCACCAGCAGTGATGCAGGCTCCTACAATGAGCAGTTCTTC. This sequence encodes CATSSDAGSYNEQFF.

This chain links TRBV5-1 with TRBJ2-1; 8 bases line up with TRBD1. The trim removed 0 bases at V and 6 bases at J, leaving 2 bases unmatched. The CDR3 sequence is 14 residues long. In germline, CDR1 is SGHRS, CDR2 YFSETQ. The CDR3 nucleotides read TGCGCCAGCAGCTTGGGGACAGGGCTCAATGAGCAGTTCTTC. Its translation is CASSLGTGLNEQFF.

The chain employs TRBV4-2 and TRBJ1-2, with 7 bases fitting TRBD1. This CDR3 region has 13 residues. In germline, CDR1 is LGHNA, CDR2 YNFKEQ. Trimming removed 1 base from V and 5 bases from J; junction bases left unmatched: 1. As DNA, the CDR3 is TGTGCCAGCAGCCAAGGACAGGGTTATGGCTACACCTTC. Translation: CASSQGQGYGYTF.

The chain employs TRBV7-9 and TRBJ2-7, with 7 bases matching TRBD1. Germline values: CDR1 SEHNR, CDR2 FQNEAQ (reference sequence). V was clipped by 5 bases and J by 3 bases; unmatched bases: 4. The length of the CDR3 is 13 residues. CDR3 in amino acids: CASSPGQVYEQYF. For the CDR3, the DNA is TGTGCCAGCAGCCCCGGACAGGTCTACGAGCAGTACTTC.

V is TRBV27 and J is TRBJ1-5; the D is unclear. The V gene lost 2 bases and the J gene lost 6 bases, with 14 bases spanning the gap. Per the germline V gene, CDR1 is MNHEY and CDR2 is SMNVEV (reference sequence). The CDR3 has 15 amino acids. CDR3 in DNA: TGTGCCAGCAGTTTAATTCCCGGGTGGGGTCAGCCCCAGCATTTT. Translation: CASSLIPGWGQPQHF.

The chain employs TRBV9 and TRBJ2-1; TRBD2 might be the D (5 bases). Germline V gene sequence: CDR1 SGDLS, CDR2 YYNGEE. Trimming shortened V by 4 bases and J by 2 bases, and 16 bases separated the two germline ends. The CDR3 is 16 residues long. This chain's CDR3 is CASSYRSADTYNEQFF. CDR3 DNA: TGTGCCAGCAGCTACCGTTCAGCGGATACCTACAATGAGCAGTTCTTC.

The rearrangement links TRBV6-5 to TRBJ1-5, with TRBD1 as a possible D gene (6 bases). Trimming removed 1 base from V and 6 bases from J, with 10 bases in between. The CDR3 has 14 residues. Germline V gene sequence: CDR1 MNHEY, CDR2 SVGAGI. For the CDR3, the DNA is TGTGCCAGCAGTTACTTGAGGGGGAGTCAGCCCCAGCATTTT. Translation: CASSYLRGSQPQHF.

This sequence joins TRBV11-3 and TRBJ2-7, with 12 bases that match TRBD1. Germline V CDR1 and CDR2: SGHNT, YENEEA. Trimming at V came to 5 bases and at J to 3 bases, leaving 5 bases not matched to a gene. This CDR3 is 15 amino acids long. The CDR3 sequence: CASSTRDRGLYEQYF. CDR3 sequence (DNA): TGTGCCAGCAGCACCCGGGACAGGGGGCTCTACGAGCAGTACTTC.